This is a list of T cell receptor beta chains from one sample in a study of identifying expanded T cells in peripheral blood. TCRdb's table, derived via immunoSEQ multiplex PCR, lists solely in-frame clones and lacks some. The sample includes approximately 75,000 clones, roughly 90% seen only once; the top ten take 2.5% to 3.5%. The specimen was blood. These receptors originate from a person aged 18-70 years in good health. The CDR3 runs from the conserved cysteine through the conserved F or W. The D gene is left open where the match is weak. Rows may omit the clone size; those that give it use once, few, many or a size class.

TRBD2	once	TRBV9	TRBJ2-4	CASSGGSSAKNIQYF	TGTGCCAGCAGCGGCGGGAGTTCGGCCAAAAACATTCAGTACTTC
TRBD1	-	TRBV18	TRBJ1-1	CASSPGQGAEAFF	TGTGCCAGCTCACCCGGACAGGGGGCTGAAGCTTTCTTT
-	-	TRBV2	TRBJ2-2	CASSWDILNTGELFF	TGTGCCAGCAGTTGGGACATACTGAACACCGGGGAGCTGTTTTTT
TRBD1	-	TRBV6-6	TRBJ2-5	CASSYQTGGQETQYF	TGTGCCAGCAGTTACCAAACAGGGGGCCAAGAGACCCAGTACTTC
-	-	TRBV6-5	TRBJ1-1	CASSYSRSMNTEAFF	TGTGCCAGCAGTTACTCGCGGTCCATGAACACTGAAGCTTTCTTT
TRBD1	-	TRBV5-1	TRBJ2-5	CASSTRQGAGQETQYF	TGCGCCAGCAGCACAAGACAGGGGGCTGGGCAAGAGACCCAGTACTTC
-	-	TRBV13	TRBJ2-5	CASSLGWSLEGQETQYF	TGTGCCAGCAGCTTAGGTTGGTCACTAGAGGGGCAAGAGACCCAGTACTTC
-	-	TRBV7-9	TRBJ2-5	CASSFERLETQYF	TGTGCCAGCAGCTTTGAGCGACTAGAGACCCAGTACTTC
-	-	TRBV5-1	TRBJ2-5	CASSLDAVQETQYF	TGCGCCAGCAGCTTGGACGCAGTTCAAGAGACCCAGTACTTC
TRBD2	-	TRBV18	TRBJ2-5	CASSPYSGETQYF	TGTGCCAGCTCACCCTATAGCGGGGAGACCCAGTACTTC
-	-	TRBV28	TRBJ1-1	CASSLGDTEAFF	TGTGCCAGCAGTTTGGGGGATACTGAAGCTTTCTTT
-	-	TRBV9	TRBJ2-1	CASSVGGTNEQFF	TGTGCCAGCAGCGTTGGGGGAACCAATGAGCAGTTCTTC
-	-	TRBV6-5	TRBJ1-6	CASGRVSLNSPLHF	TGTGCCAGCGGTAGGGTCTCCCTTAATTCACCCCTCCACTTT
TRBD2	-	TRBV19	TRBJ2-1	CASSSGLAGGSYNEQFF	TGTGCCAGTAGTTCCGGACTAGCGGGAGGGTCCTACAATGAGCAGTTCTTC
-	-	TRBV5-8	TRBJ1-1	CASSPREGGGAFF	TGTGCCAGCAGCCCCAGGGAGGGTGGGGGAGCTTTCTTT
TRBD1	once	TRBV7-8	TRBJ1-5	CASSSGTGGDQPQHF	TGTGCCAGCAGCTCGGGGACAGGGGGCGATCAGCCCCAGCATTTT
-	-	TRBV4-1	TRBJ2-7	CASSQDFYSDEQYF	TGCGCCAGCAGCCAAGATTTCTACTCAGACGAGCAGTACTTC
-	-	TRBV20-1	TRBJ2-1	CSAQDDEQFF	TGCAGTGCTCAGGACGATGAGCAGTTCTTC
-	-	TRBV10-3	TRBJ2-3	CAISESLSTDTQYF	TGTGCCATCAGTGAGTCCCTTAGCACAGATACGCAGTATTTT
-	-	TRBV28	TRBJ2-7	CASSLTATYEQYF	TGTGCCAGCAGTTTGACAGCGACCTACGAGCAGTACTTC
-	-	TRBV7-2	TRBJ1-6	CASSLALGGSWDSPLHF	TGTGCCAGCAGCTTAGCGCTCGGGGGTAGCTGGGATTCACCCCTCCACTTT
-	-	TRBV12-1	TRBJ2-5	CASSFEASGGQETQYF	TGTGCCAGCAGCTTTGAGGCTAGCGGGGGTCAAGAGACCCAGTACTTC
-	-	TRBV6-5	TRBJ2-7	CASSSPGRAYEQYF	TGTGCCAGCAGTTCCCCGGGACGGGCTTACGAGCAGTACTTC
-	-	TRBV5-1	TRBJ2-3	CASSNRIPSTDTQYF	TGCGCCAGCAGCAACAGGATCCCTAGCACAGATACGCAGTATTTT
TRBD1	-	TRBV9	TRBJ2-7	CASSAGQGTYEQYF	TGTGCCAGCAGCGCGGGACAGGGGACTTACGAGCAGTACTTC
-	-	TRBV5-5	TRBJ1-3	CASSFEGRNTIYF	TGTGCCAGCAGCTTCGAGGGAAGAAACACCATATATTTT
-	-	TRBV5-4	TRBJ2-6	CASSLYGANVLTF	TGTGCCAGCAGCTTGTATGGGGCCAACGTCCTGACTTTC
-	-	TRBV28	TRBJ1-5	CASSISRDGVFPQHF	TGTGCCAGCAGTATAAGCAGGGACGGAGTTTTTCCCCAGCATTTT